The 32 T cell receptor beta chains in this list originate from one sample, sequenced in a study of blood T cell repertoires in COVID-19. Assay used: immunoSEQ multiplex PCR; TCRdb lists only in-frame clones, some missing. The sample contains around 120,000 clones, 90% of which appear only once. The sample comprised peripheral blood. These receptors all come from a man over 45 with active COVID-19.

The rearrangement uses TRBV2 and TRBJ1-2; TRBD1 is a possible D gene (5 bases). V was shortened by 6 bases and J by 4 bases, with 12 bases between the two germline ends. Germline assignment: CDR1 SNHLY and CDR2 FYNNEI. CDR3 length equals 13 residues. The CDR3 nucleotides are TGTGCCAGCAGGGTCAGGGAATTCTATGGCTACACCTTC. It codes for CASRVREFYGYTF.

V gene TRBV9 combines with J gene TRBJ2-5; 8 positions agree with TRBD1. Trimming cost V 3 bases and J 9 bases; bases outside gene matches: 10. Germline CDR1 is SGDLS and CDR2 is YYNGEE. This CDR3 comprises 14 residues. In DNA form, the CDR3 reads TGTGCCAGCAGCGCGGGACAGGACTTGGGGTCCCAGTACTTC. This sequence encodes CASSAGQDLGSQYF. The full variable domain, completed using reference TRBV9 and TRBJ2-5, is DSGVTQTPKHLITATGQRVTLRCSPRSGDLSVYWYQQSLDQGLQFLIQYYNGEERAKGNILERFSAQQFPDLHSELNLSSLELGDSALYFCASSAGQDLGSQYFGPGTRLLVL.

The chain has TRBV19 and TRBJ2-2; 9 positions match TRBD1. Germline loops: CDR1 LNHDA, CDR2 SQIVND (reference sequence). The junction had 5 bases not matched to a gene; V was cut back by 7 bases and J by 5 bases. This CDR3 has 14 residues. DNA for the CDR3: TGTGCCAGTACCCGACAGGGGGAGACCGGGGAGCTGTTTTTT. As protein: CASTRQGETGELFF.

V is TRBV27 and J is TRBJ2-1, with 9 bases matching TRBD2. V dropped 3 bases and J dropped 8; count of bases not matched to a gene: 2. From germline, CDR1 is MNHEY and CDR2 SMNVEV (reference sequence). The CDR3 spans 13 residues. Here the CDR3 reads CASSFGTSYEQFF. The CDR3 coding sequence is TGTGCCAGCAGTTTCGGGACTAGCTATGAGCAGTTCTTC.

The J gene is TRBJ2-3, the V gene TRBV19; 7 nucleotides match TRBD1. Germline lookup yields CDR1 LNHDA and CDR2 SQIVND (reference sequence). V dropped 7 bases and J dropped 0; count of bases not matched to a gene: 7. The CDR3 is 15 amino acids. The CDR3, as DNA: TGTGCCAGTACCTCGACAGGGATTAGCACAGATACGCAGTATTTT. Translating it yields CASTSTGISTDTQYF.

This chain connects TRBV15 to TRBJ1-4; possibly TRBD1 for D (5 bases). Deletions cut 3 bases from V and 7 bases from J, with 12 bases between. Germline V gene data show CDR1 as LNHNV and CDR2 as YYDKDF (reference sequence). The CDR3 is 14 amino acids. The CDR3 region has the DNA TGTGCCACCAGCAGCGGGGGGACGGGTGAAAAACTGTTTTTT. Amino acids: CATSSGGTGEKLFF.

This clone was observed once. The rearrangement uses TRBV18 and TRBJ2-1, with D uncertain. The CDR3 contains 12 residues. Deletions cut 3 bases from V and 7 bases from J, with 7 bases between. CDR1 KGHSH and CDR2 LQKENI come from the germline V gene. The chain's CDR3 is CASSPAVNEQFF. The CDR3 DNA reads TGTGCCAGCTCACCGGCTGTAAATGAGCAGTTCTTC.

The gene calls are TRBV11-2 and TRBJ2-5; D is perhaps TRBD1 (6 bases). The CDR3 covers 16 residues. CDR1 is SGHAT, CDR2 FQNNGV, per germline. Trimming left V 4 bases short and J 4 bases short, with 19 bases between. The CDR3 reads CASSSTGLGAGETQYF. The CDR3 DNA sequence: TGTGCCAGCAGCTCAACTGGACTGGGGGCTGGAGAGACCCAGTACTTC.

The V call is TRBV6-1, the J call TRBJ2-7; D is perhaps TRBD1 (6 bases). The CDR3 has 14 amino acids. Trimming shortened V by 2 bases and J by 3 bases, and 11 bases separated the two germline ends. CDR1 is MNHNS, CDR2 SASEGT, per germline. In DNA, the CDR3 is TGTGCCAGCAGTGAATCGACAGGACGCTACGAGCAGTACGTC. Translation: CASSESTGRYEQYV.

V and J are TRBV6-5 and TRBJ2-7; D might be TRBD2 (6 bases). This CDR3 comprises 15 residues. V was trimmed by 6 bases and J by 0 bases, leaving 15 bases between them. Germline V lookup: CDR1 MNHEY, CDR2 SVGAGI. CDR3 residues: CASRGGVPSSYEQYV. CDR3 nucleotides: TGTGCCAGCAGAGGAGGGGTCCCCAGCTCCTACGAGCAGTACGTC.

The chain is built from TRBV9 and TRBJ2-1, with TRBD2 matching 7 bases. The CDR3 length is 15 residues. V dropped 1 base and J dropped 7; count of bases not matched to a gene: 8. Germline V gene sequence: CDR1 SGDLS, CDR2 YYNGEE. The CDR3: CASSVLGGGVNEQFF. CDR3 in DNA: TGTGCCAGCAGCGTACTAGGCGGGGGTGTAAATGAGCAGTTCTTC.

The chain has TRBV11-2 and TRBJ2-1; 16 positions agree with TRBD2. Germline V gives CDR1 SGHAT, CDR2 FQNNGV. The V gene end was trimmed by 1 base and the J gene end by 6 bases; junction bases not matched to a gene: 9. There are 19 residues in the CDR3. This CDR3 is CASSLAGLAGGSRGNEQFF. Written as DNA, the CDR3 is TGTGCCAGCAGCTTAGCGGGACTAGCGGGAGGGTCCCGCGGCAATGAGCAGTTCTTC.

The chain recombines TRBV2 with TRBJ2-7, with D maybe TRBD1 (5 bases). Trimming took 5 bases from V and 1 from J, leaving 9 bases between them. CDR3 length: 13 residues. In germline, CDR1 is SNHLY, CDR2 FYNNEI. CDR3 amino acids: CASSFRQSYEQYV. CDR3 DNA sequence: TGTGCCAGCAGTTTTAGACAGTCCTACGAGCAGTACGTC.

The V gene is TRBV7-6, the J gene TRBJ2-2; D is ambiguous. Germline assignment: CDR1 SGHVS and CDR2 FNYEAQ. Trimming stripped 1 base from V and 0 bases from J, with 3 bases between. The CDR3 has 14 residues. Here the CDR3 DNA reads TGTGCCAGCAGCTTAGGAGCGAACACCGGGGAGCTGTTTTTT. It yields the protein CASSLGANTGELFF. Using reference TRBV7-6 and TRBJ2-2 for the parts outside the CDR3, the full variable domain is GAGVSQSPRYKVTKRGQDVALRCDPISGHVSLYWYRQALGQGPEFLTYFNYEAQQDKSGLPNDRFSAERPEGSISTLTIQRTEQRDSAMYRCASSLGANTGELFFGEGSRLTVL.

The chain couples TRBV4-2 to TRBJ1-2, with D unresolved. CDR1 is LGHNA and CDR2 is YNFKEQ in the germline V gene. This CDR3 contains 14 residues. Trimming removed 1 base from V and 6 bases from J, with 12 bases in between. Written as DNA, the CDR3 is TGTGCCAGCAGCCAAGGAGTTCCCGAGGATGGCTACACCTTC. The encoded protein is CASSQGVPEDGYTF.

The chain is built from TRBV5-1 and TRBJ1-1; TRBD1 matches at 9 bases. Germline V lookup: CDR1 SGHRS, CDR2 YFSETQ. CDR3 length equals 15 residues. The junction had 8 bases not matched to a gene; V was cut back by 4 bases and J by 4 bases. The CDR3: CASSTIQGAGTEAFF. CDR3 sequence (DNA): TGCGCCAGCAGCACAATACAGGGGGCGGGCACTGAAGCTTTCTTT.

The J gene is TRBJ1-5, the V gene TRBV14; 9 positions agree with TRBD1. CDR1 and CDR2 from the germline V gene are SGHDN and FVKESK. This CDR3 spans 18 amino acids. With 0 bases clipped from V and 5 bases from J, the junction kept 11 bases outside the gene matches. CDR3 coding DNA: TGTGCCAGCAGCCAAGATTGTTGGACAGGGGCCTATGATCAGCCCCAGCATTTT. It yields the protein CASSQDCWTGAYDQPQHF.

The chain has TRBV18 and TRBJ2-1, with 7 positions matching TRBD2. This CDR3 comprises 14 residues. Losses at the gene ends were 5 bases for V and 2 bases for J; bases not matched to a gene: 3. The germline V gene has CDR1 KGHSH and CDR2 LQKENI. The CDR3 sequence is CASSLGRAYNEQFF. CDR3 bases: TGTGCCAGCTCATTGGGGAGGGCCTACAATGAGCAGTTCTTC.

V gene TRBV7-6 combines with J gene TRBJ2-5, with D possibly being TRBD2 (5 bases). This CDR3 comprises 15 residues. The germline CDR1 and CDR2 sequences are SGHVS and FNYEAQ. Trimming left V 5 bases short and J 1 base short, with 14 bases between. CDR3 DNA: TGTGCCAGCAGCCCAGCCGAGCGGACCCAAGAGACCCAGTACTTC. Its translation is CASSPAERTQETQYF.

The genes are TRBV11-1 and TRBJ1-2; 8 positions match TRBD1. This CDR3 region has 14 residues. CDR1 SGHAT and CDR2 FQDESV come from the germline V gene (reference sequence). J lost 8 bases, V lost 5 bases, and 10 bases had no gene match. The CDR3 DNA follows: TGTGCCAGCAGCCCAGGGACAGGCCGCCGGGGCTACACCTTC. As protein: CASSPGTGRRGYTF.

The V and J genes are TRBV19 and TRBJ2-3, with 9 bases that match TRBD2. This CDR3 is built from 16 residues. Germline trimming cut 6 bases from V and 4 bases from J; bases unmatched to any gene: 11. The V gene's germline CDR1 is LNHDA and CDR2 SQIVND (reference sequence). As DNA, the CDR3 is TGTGCCAGTAGAGGTCAAGCGGGAGGAACGTCAGATACGCAGTATTTT. Protein sequence: CASRGQAGGTSDTQYF.

The chain carries TRBV10-2 and TRBJ1-2; unclear D gene. The CDR3 loop spans 14 amino acids. Per the germline V gene, CDR1 is WSHSY and CDR2 is SAAADI. V dropped 8 bases and J dropped 2 bases, with 15 bases sitting between them. The CDR3 DNA follows: TGCGCCAGCGGTATCGGGGTGGGGAACTATGGCTACACCTTC. It translates to CASGIGVGNYGYTF.

V usage is TRBV5-1 and J usage is TRBJ2-1, with TRBD2 matching 13 bases. V shed 2 bases and J 10 bases; nucleotides not matched to a gene: 12. Germline V gene lookup returns CDR1 SGHRS and CDR2 YFSETQ. This CDR3 is built from 17 residues. CDR3 bases: TGCGCCAGCAGCTTACTAGCGGGGGGGTCCCAATCAGAGGAGCAGTTCTTC. It specifies CASSLLAGGSQSEEQFF.

The chain joins TRBV7-2 to TRBJ2-1; D might be TRBD2 (6 bases). The CDR3 consists of 14 residues. Germline CDR1 SGHTA, CDR2 FQGNSA. V lost 5 bases and J 0 bases, leaving 8 bases between the germline ends. CDR3 region: CASSTSSSYNEQFF. Here the CDR3 DNA reads TGTGCCAGCAGCACTAGCTCCTCCTACAATGAGCAGTTCTTC.

The chain links TRBV6-5 to TRBJ1-1; D is possibly TRBD1 (6 bases). The V end lost 7 bases, the J end lost 5 bases, and 14 bases lay between the germline ends. The CDR3 runs 13 residues. Germline CDR1 is MNHEY and CDR2 is SVGAGI. The CDR3 DNA reads as TGTGCCAGCAACCCGAGGGGGTGGACTGAAGCTTTCTTT. Amino acid sequence: CASNPRGWTEAFF.

The J gene is TRBJ2-7, the V gene TRBV19; 9 bases are a match to TRBD1. This CDR3 comprises 19 residues. V shed 3 bases, J shed 1 base, and the junction held 16 bases outside the gene matches. Germline lookup yields CDR1 LNHDA and CDR2 SQIVND (reference sequence). CDR3 loop: CASSIRSPHRGPKSYEQYV. The CDR3 DNA is TGTGCCAGTAGTATTAGGAGTCCCCACAGGGGGCCTAAATCCTACGAGCAGTACGTC.

This clone was detected once. The gene calls are TRBV5-1 and TRBJ2-1, with TRBD1 identical over 11 bases. The CDR3 length is 14 residues. The germline gives CDR1 SGHRS, CDR2 YFSETQ. V lost 4 bases to trimming and J lost 9 bases; unmatched junction nucleotides: 6. The CDR3 spells CASSDGQGAGEQFF. CDR3 nucleotides: TGCGCCAGCAGCGACGGACAGGGGGCAGGTGAGCAGTTCTTC.

The chain carries TRBV4-2 and TRBJ2-3; D possibly corresponds to TRBD2 (6 bases). Per germline, CDR1 LGHNA and CDR2 YNFKEQ. Between the trimmed V and J ends, which lost 0 bases and 7 bases, there was a span of 17 bases. This CDR3 spans 16 amino acids. This CDR3 reads CASSQDAGSRVYTQYF. CDR3 bases: TGTGCCAGCAGCCAAGATGCGGGGTCTAGGGTATATACGCAGTATTTT.

The chain links TRBV10-3 to TRBJ2-3; 8 bases are a match to TRBD1. CDR1 is ENHRY, CDR2 SYGVKD, per germline. V dropped 6 bases and J dropped 5; count of bases not matched to a gene: 10. This CDR3 is 15 amino acids long. In nucleotides, the CDR3 is TGTGCCATCAGCGAAAGACAGGGGAGAGGAGATACGCAGTATTTT. This sequence encodes CAISERQGRGDTQYF.

V is TRBV5-1 and J is TRBJ2-1, with a tentative D call TRBD1 (5 bases). Trimming pared 2 bases from V and 3 bases from J, leaving 12 bases between. From germline, CDR1 is SGHRS and CDR2 YFSETQ. The CDR3 spans 15 residues. The DNA of the CDR3 is TGCGCCAGCAGCTTCCAGGGTACGAGCTACAATGAGCAGTTCTTC. Protein sequence: CASSFQGTSYNEQFF.

V gene TRBV19 combines with J gene TRBJ1-5; no definite D call. Looked up from germline, CDR1 is LNHDA and CDR2 is SQIVND (reference sequence). This CDR3 is built from 15 residues. V lost 6 bases, J lost 1 base, and 13 bases lay in between. The CDR3 nucleotides are TGTGCCAGTAGCCCCGGGAGGGCGAGCAATCAGCCCCAGCATTTT. It encodes CASSPGRASNQPQHF.

This clone was counted ten times or more. The chain has TRBV7-8 and TRBJ1-1, with TRBD1 as a possible D gene (5 bases). The CDR3 spans 13 residues. V gave up 6 bases and J gave up 4 bases, with 12 bases separating them. CDR1 is SGHVS, CDR2 FQNEAQ, per germline. CDR3 nucleotide sequence: TGTGCCAGCAGTCAGGGCGTCACCACTGAAGCTTTCTTT. Its protein product is CASSQGVTTEAFF.